A single T cell receptor (beta chain) is shown here with its context. The J segment lost 4 bases and the V segment lost 4 bases, leaving 5 bases of the junction unmatched. The length of the CDR3 is 16 residues. Germline V gene sequence: CDR1 MGHRA, CDR2 YSYEKL. This entry comes from a study of blood T cell repertoires in COVID-19. Study at large: Acute-phase and convalescent COVID-19 samples originated in the United States, Italy and Spain. PBMCs, B-cell-depleted T cells, or T cells provided the cDNA or gDNA that made up the material.

In the original workflow: Quantification of nucleated cells was approximated via reference gene primer amplification. The data were produced by immunoSEQ multiplex PCR, yet TCRdb's version contains in-frame clones alone and is incomplete. V and J calls plus clone size are reproduced from that table; the DNA served to infer D and trimming. Of some 170,000 clones listed, around four fifths are singletons. The rearrangement links TRBV4-1 to TRBJ2-1; the match to TRBD2 covers 12 bases. The TCR sequence derives from a woman at least 80 years old with acute or convalescent COVID-19. Sequencing input: peripheral blood. The CDR3 is CASSRRTSGIYNEQFF. Written as DNA, the CDR3 is TGCGCCAGCAGCCGACGGACTAGCGGGATTTACAATGAGCAGTTCTTC.